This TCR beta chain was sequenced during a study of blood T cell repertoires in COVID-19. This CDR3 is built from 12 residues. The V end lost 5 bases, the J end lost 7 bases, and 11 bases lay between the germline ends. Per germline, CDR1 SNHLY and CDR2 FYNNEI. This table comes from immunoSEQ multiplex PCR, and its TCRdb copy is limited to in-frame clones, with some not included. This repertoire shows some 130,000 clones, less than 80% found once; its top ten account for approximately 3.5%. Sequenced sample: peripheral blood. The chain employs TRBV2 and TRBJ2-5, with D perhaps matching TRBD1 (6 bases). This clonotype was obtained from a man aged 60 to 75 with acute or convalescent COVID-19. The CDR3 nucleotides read TGTGCCAGCAGTTCCGGGACACCGACCCAGTACTTC. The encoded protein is CASSSGTPTQYF. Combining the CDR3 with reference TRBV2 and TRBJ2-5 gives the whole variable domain EPEVTQTPSHQVTQMGQEVILRCVPISNHLYFYWYRQILGQKVEFLVSFYNNEISEKSEIFDDQFSVERPDGSNFTLKIRSTKLEDSAMYFCASSSGTPTQYFGPGTRLLVL.